This is a list of T cell receptor beta chains from one sample in a study of blood T cell repertoires in COVID-19. Some clones are missing from TCRdb's copy, which holds only in-frame ones; the method was immunoSEQ multiplex PCR. The data contain 250,000 or so clones, roughly 83% of them singletons. The material sequenced was peripheral blood. The receptor set was obtained from an elderly man with acute or convalescent COVID-19. CDR3s include the opening cysteine and the closing phenylalanine or tryptophan. Fields, in order: V gene, clone size, J gene, D gene, CDR3 protein, CDR3 DNA. D genes are given only for firm matches. Not all rows give a size; the values are once, few, many and, for expanded clones, a class.

V: TRBV5-4; size: -; J: TRBJ1-6; D: -; CDR3: CASSRGTSDNSPLHF; DNA: TGTGCCAGCAGCCGGGGGACGTCCGATAATTCACCCCTCCACTTT
V: TRBV12-3/TRBV12-4; size: -; J: TRBJ2-3; D: -; CDR3: CASRPGNTDTQYF; DNA: TGTGCCAGCAGACCCGGGAACACAGATACGCAGTATTTT
V: TRBV14; size: -; J: TRBJ2-1; D: TRBD2; CDR3: CASSKLGSGSYNEQFF; DNA: TGTGCCAGCAGCAAATTGGGTAGCGGGTCCTACAATGAGCAGTTCTTC
V: TRBV9; size: -; J: TRBJ2-3; D: -; CDR3: CASSVGAGSGTDTQYF; DNA: TGTGCCAGCAGCGTAGGGGCGGGGTCTGGCACAGATACGCAGTATTTT
V: TRBV24-1; size: -; J: TRBJ1-2; D: -; CDR3: CATSDPPDYGYTF; DNA: TGTGCCACCAGTGACCCTCCCGACTATGGCTACACCTTC
V: TRBV2; size: -; J: TRBJ2-5; D: TRBD1; CDR3: CASSLDRGTQETQYF; DNA: TGTGCCAGCAGTTTGGACAGGGGGACCCAAGAGACCCAGTACTTC
V: TRBV3-1/TRBV3-2; size: -; J: TRBJ2-1; D: -; CDR3: CASSQVGGRGEYNEQFF; DNA: TGTGCCAGCAGCCAAGTAGGTGGCAGGGGGGAGTACAATGAGCAGTTCTTC
V: TRBV7-9; size: once; J: TRBJ1-5; D: -; CDR3: CASSDTGRGNQPQHF; DNA: TGTGCCAGCAGCGACACAGGGAGGGGCAATCAGCCCCAGCATTTT
V: TRBV5-4; size: -; J: TRBJ2-5; D: -; CDR3: CASSLERAQETQYF; DNA: TGTGCCAGCAGCTTGGAGAGAGCCCAAGAGACCCAGTACTTC
V: TRBV27; size: -; J: TRBJ1-3; D: TRBD1; CDR3: CASSLSTGAGNTIYF; DNA: TGTGCCAGCAGTTTATCGACAGGGGCCGGAAACACCATATATTTT
V: TRBV29-1; size: -; J: TRBJ2-5; D: TRBD1; CDR3: CSVERTGILETQYF; DNA: TGCAGCGTTGAAAGGACAGGGATTCTAGAGACCCAGTACTTC
V: TRBV11-2; size: -; J: TRBJ2-7; D: TRBD2; CDR3: CASSLLAGGPSEQYF; DNA: TGTGCCAGCAGCTTATTGGCGGGAGGGCCGAGTGAGCAGTACTTC
V: TRBV11-2; size: -; J: TRBJ1-3; D: -; CDR3: CASSLVWPGTGNTIYF; DNA: TGTGCCAGCAGCTTAGTTTGGCCAGGAACTGGAAACACCATATATTTT
V: TRBV6-1; size: -; J: TRBJ1-2; D: -; CDR3: CASSETTTVAYGYTF; DNA: TGTGCCAGCAGTGAGACTACGACGGTAGCCTATGGCTACACCTTC
V: TRBV25-1; size: -; J: TRBJ1-1; D: TRBD1; CDR3: CATSQTGPNTEAFF; DNA: TGTGCCACCTCCCAGACAGGGCCCAACACTGAAGCTTTCTTT
V: TRBV28; size: -; J: TRBJ2-7; D: -; CDR3: CASSFLSRRYEQYF; DNA: TGTGCCAGCAGTTTCCTCTCACGCAGATACGAGCAGTACTTC
V: TRBV4-2; size: -; J: TRBJ1-4; D: TRBD1; CDR3: CASSQDRGQGTEKLFF; DNA: TGTGCCAGCAGCCAAGACAGGGGACAGGGAACGGAAAAACTGTTTTTT
V: TRBV9; size: -; J: TRBJ2-3; D: TRBD1; CDR3: CASSVMGQGPDTQYF; DNA: TGTGCCAGCAGCGTAATGGGACAGGGGCCAGATACGCAGTATTTT
V: TRBV9; size: once; J: TRBJ1-4; D: -; CDR3: CASSVGGGREKLFF; DNA: TGTGCCAGCAGCGTAGGAGGAGGACGAGAAAAACTGTTTTTT
V: TRBV28; size: -; J: TRBJ1-2; D: TRBD1; CDR3: CASSTLGQGNYGYTF; DNA: TGTGCCAGCAGTACCCTAGGACAGGGGAACTATGGCTACACCTTC
V: TRBV3-1/TRBV3-2; size: -; J: TRBJ1-5; D: -; CDR3: CASSQEGNPNQPQHF; DNA: TGTGCCAGCAGCCAAGAGGGCAATCCTAATCAGCCCCAGCATTTT
V: TRBV4-1; size: -; J: TRBJ1-2; D: -; CDR3: CASSWGERGVMGGYTF; DNA: TGCGCCAGCAGTTGGGGGGAGCGTGGCGTTATGGGTGGCTACACCTTC
V: TRBV9; size: -; J: TRBJ2-7; D: TRBD2; CDR3: CASSGLAGYEQYF; DNA: TGTGCCAGCAGCGGGCTAGCGGGTTACGAGCAGTACTTC
V: TRBV5-6; size: once; J: TRBJ2-3; D: -; CDR3: CASRPTATSTDTQYF; DNA: TGTGCCAGCAGACCTACAGCTACTAGCACAGATACGCAGTATTTT
V: TRBV5-1; size: -; J: TRBJ2-5; D: -; CDR3: CASSLGRGEETQYF; DNA: TGCGCCAGCAGCTTGGGCAGGGGTGAAGAGACCCAGTACTTC
V: TRBV5-5; size: -; J: TRBJ1-2; D: TRBD1; CDR3: CASTRGGTGLDYGYTF; DNA: TGTGCCAGCACCCGAGGGGGGACAGGGCTGGACTATGGCTACACCTTC
V: TRBV24-1; size: -; J: TRBJ2-5; D: TRBD1; CDR3: CATSDSGQWLETQYF; DNA: TGTGCCACCAGTGATTCGGGACAGTGGCTAGAGACCCAGTACTTC
V: TRBV14; size: -; J: TRBJ1-2; D: TRBD1; CDR3: CASSHLFRTGVNYGYTF; DNA: TGTGCCAGCAGCCACCTTTTCCGGACAGGAGTTAACTATGGCTACACCTTC
V: TRBV15; size: few; J: TRBJ1-5; D: -; CDR3: CATSSAAGAGDQPQHF; DNA: TGTGCCACCAGCAGTGCCGCAGGGGCGGGGGATCAGCCCCAGCATTTT
V: TRBV28; size: -; J: TRBJ2-5; D: -; CDR3: CASSTGTSLETQYF; DNA: TGTGCCAGCAGTACCGGGACATCCCTAGAGACCCAGTACTTC
V: TRBV4-3; size: -; J: TRBJ1-2; D: TRBD1; CDR3: CASSQDNRGSGYGYTF; DNA: TGCGCCAGCAGCCAAGATAACAGGGGAAGCGGGTATGGCTACACCTTC
V: TRBV6-5; size: -; J: TRBJ1-4; D: -; CDR3: CASRDTLAGKLFF; DNA: TGTGCCAGCAGAGACACGTTGGCAGGAAAACTGTTTTTT
V: TRBV5-1; size: -; J: TRBJ2-3; D: -; CDR3: CASSLAGGSPSTDTQYF; DNA: TGCGCCAGCAGCCTGGCCGGAGGGAGCCCTAGCACAGATACGCAGTATTTT
V: TRBV19; size: -; J: TRBJ1-6; D: TRBD1; CDR3: CASSSRGLGNSPLHF; DNA: TGTGCCAGTAGTTCCAGGGGGCTTGGGAATTCACCCCTCCACTTT
V: TRBV2; size: -; J: TRBJ1-5; D: -; CDR3: CASSDARVDQPQHF; DNA: TGTGCCAGCAGTGATGCCCGGGTTGATCAGCCCCAGCATTTT
V: TRBV28; size: -; J: TRBJ1-5; D: -; CDR3: CASSFSAASQHF; DNA: TGTGCCAGCAGCTTTAGCGCAGCTTCCCAGCATTTT
V: TRBV7-2; size: -; J: TRBJ2-7; D: TRBD2; CDR3: CASSLGVAGLYEQYF; DNA: TGTGCCAGCAGCTTAGGAGTAGCGGGCCTCTACGAGCAGTACTTC
V: TRBV28; size: -; J: TRBJ1-5; D: -; CDR3: CASSSTGLTTGQPQHF; DNA: TGTGCCAGCAGTTCCACGGGACTCACGACGGGACAGCCCCAGCATTTT
V: TRBV4-1; size: -; J: TRBJ2-5; D: TRBD2; CDR3: CASSRGAGVGETQYF; DNA: TGCGCCAGCAGCCGAGGCGCGGGGGTAGGAGAGACCCAGTACTTC
V: TRBV24-1; size: once; J: TRBJ2-7; D: TRBD1; CDR3: CATSEPDRGSYEQYF; DNA: TGTGCCACCAGTGAACCGGACAGGGGCTCCTACGAGCAGTACTTC
V: TRBV6-5; size: -; J: TRBJ2-5; D: TRBD1; CDR3: CASSRQGQTQYF; DNA: TGTGCCAGCAGCCGACAGGGACAGACCCAGTACTTC
V: TRBV4-1; size: -; J: TRBJ2-5; D: -; CDR3: CASSQDPWAGTQYF; DNA: TGCGCCAGCAGCCAAGATCCCTGGGCTGGGACCCAGTACTTC
V: TRBV19; size: once; J: TRBJ1-4; D: TRBD1; CDR3: CASRPGQGGKLFF; DNA: TGTGCCAGTAGACCGGGACAGGGAGGAAAACTGTTTTTT